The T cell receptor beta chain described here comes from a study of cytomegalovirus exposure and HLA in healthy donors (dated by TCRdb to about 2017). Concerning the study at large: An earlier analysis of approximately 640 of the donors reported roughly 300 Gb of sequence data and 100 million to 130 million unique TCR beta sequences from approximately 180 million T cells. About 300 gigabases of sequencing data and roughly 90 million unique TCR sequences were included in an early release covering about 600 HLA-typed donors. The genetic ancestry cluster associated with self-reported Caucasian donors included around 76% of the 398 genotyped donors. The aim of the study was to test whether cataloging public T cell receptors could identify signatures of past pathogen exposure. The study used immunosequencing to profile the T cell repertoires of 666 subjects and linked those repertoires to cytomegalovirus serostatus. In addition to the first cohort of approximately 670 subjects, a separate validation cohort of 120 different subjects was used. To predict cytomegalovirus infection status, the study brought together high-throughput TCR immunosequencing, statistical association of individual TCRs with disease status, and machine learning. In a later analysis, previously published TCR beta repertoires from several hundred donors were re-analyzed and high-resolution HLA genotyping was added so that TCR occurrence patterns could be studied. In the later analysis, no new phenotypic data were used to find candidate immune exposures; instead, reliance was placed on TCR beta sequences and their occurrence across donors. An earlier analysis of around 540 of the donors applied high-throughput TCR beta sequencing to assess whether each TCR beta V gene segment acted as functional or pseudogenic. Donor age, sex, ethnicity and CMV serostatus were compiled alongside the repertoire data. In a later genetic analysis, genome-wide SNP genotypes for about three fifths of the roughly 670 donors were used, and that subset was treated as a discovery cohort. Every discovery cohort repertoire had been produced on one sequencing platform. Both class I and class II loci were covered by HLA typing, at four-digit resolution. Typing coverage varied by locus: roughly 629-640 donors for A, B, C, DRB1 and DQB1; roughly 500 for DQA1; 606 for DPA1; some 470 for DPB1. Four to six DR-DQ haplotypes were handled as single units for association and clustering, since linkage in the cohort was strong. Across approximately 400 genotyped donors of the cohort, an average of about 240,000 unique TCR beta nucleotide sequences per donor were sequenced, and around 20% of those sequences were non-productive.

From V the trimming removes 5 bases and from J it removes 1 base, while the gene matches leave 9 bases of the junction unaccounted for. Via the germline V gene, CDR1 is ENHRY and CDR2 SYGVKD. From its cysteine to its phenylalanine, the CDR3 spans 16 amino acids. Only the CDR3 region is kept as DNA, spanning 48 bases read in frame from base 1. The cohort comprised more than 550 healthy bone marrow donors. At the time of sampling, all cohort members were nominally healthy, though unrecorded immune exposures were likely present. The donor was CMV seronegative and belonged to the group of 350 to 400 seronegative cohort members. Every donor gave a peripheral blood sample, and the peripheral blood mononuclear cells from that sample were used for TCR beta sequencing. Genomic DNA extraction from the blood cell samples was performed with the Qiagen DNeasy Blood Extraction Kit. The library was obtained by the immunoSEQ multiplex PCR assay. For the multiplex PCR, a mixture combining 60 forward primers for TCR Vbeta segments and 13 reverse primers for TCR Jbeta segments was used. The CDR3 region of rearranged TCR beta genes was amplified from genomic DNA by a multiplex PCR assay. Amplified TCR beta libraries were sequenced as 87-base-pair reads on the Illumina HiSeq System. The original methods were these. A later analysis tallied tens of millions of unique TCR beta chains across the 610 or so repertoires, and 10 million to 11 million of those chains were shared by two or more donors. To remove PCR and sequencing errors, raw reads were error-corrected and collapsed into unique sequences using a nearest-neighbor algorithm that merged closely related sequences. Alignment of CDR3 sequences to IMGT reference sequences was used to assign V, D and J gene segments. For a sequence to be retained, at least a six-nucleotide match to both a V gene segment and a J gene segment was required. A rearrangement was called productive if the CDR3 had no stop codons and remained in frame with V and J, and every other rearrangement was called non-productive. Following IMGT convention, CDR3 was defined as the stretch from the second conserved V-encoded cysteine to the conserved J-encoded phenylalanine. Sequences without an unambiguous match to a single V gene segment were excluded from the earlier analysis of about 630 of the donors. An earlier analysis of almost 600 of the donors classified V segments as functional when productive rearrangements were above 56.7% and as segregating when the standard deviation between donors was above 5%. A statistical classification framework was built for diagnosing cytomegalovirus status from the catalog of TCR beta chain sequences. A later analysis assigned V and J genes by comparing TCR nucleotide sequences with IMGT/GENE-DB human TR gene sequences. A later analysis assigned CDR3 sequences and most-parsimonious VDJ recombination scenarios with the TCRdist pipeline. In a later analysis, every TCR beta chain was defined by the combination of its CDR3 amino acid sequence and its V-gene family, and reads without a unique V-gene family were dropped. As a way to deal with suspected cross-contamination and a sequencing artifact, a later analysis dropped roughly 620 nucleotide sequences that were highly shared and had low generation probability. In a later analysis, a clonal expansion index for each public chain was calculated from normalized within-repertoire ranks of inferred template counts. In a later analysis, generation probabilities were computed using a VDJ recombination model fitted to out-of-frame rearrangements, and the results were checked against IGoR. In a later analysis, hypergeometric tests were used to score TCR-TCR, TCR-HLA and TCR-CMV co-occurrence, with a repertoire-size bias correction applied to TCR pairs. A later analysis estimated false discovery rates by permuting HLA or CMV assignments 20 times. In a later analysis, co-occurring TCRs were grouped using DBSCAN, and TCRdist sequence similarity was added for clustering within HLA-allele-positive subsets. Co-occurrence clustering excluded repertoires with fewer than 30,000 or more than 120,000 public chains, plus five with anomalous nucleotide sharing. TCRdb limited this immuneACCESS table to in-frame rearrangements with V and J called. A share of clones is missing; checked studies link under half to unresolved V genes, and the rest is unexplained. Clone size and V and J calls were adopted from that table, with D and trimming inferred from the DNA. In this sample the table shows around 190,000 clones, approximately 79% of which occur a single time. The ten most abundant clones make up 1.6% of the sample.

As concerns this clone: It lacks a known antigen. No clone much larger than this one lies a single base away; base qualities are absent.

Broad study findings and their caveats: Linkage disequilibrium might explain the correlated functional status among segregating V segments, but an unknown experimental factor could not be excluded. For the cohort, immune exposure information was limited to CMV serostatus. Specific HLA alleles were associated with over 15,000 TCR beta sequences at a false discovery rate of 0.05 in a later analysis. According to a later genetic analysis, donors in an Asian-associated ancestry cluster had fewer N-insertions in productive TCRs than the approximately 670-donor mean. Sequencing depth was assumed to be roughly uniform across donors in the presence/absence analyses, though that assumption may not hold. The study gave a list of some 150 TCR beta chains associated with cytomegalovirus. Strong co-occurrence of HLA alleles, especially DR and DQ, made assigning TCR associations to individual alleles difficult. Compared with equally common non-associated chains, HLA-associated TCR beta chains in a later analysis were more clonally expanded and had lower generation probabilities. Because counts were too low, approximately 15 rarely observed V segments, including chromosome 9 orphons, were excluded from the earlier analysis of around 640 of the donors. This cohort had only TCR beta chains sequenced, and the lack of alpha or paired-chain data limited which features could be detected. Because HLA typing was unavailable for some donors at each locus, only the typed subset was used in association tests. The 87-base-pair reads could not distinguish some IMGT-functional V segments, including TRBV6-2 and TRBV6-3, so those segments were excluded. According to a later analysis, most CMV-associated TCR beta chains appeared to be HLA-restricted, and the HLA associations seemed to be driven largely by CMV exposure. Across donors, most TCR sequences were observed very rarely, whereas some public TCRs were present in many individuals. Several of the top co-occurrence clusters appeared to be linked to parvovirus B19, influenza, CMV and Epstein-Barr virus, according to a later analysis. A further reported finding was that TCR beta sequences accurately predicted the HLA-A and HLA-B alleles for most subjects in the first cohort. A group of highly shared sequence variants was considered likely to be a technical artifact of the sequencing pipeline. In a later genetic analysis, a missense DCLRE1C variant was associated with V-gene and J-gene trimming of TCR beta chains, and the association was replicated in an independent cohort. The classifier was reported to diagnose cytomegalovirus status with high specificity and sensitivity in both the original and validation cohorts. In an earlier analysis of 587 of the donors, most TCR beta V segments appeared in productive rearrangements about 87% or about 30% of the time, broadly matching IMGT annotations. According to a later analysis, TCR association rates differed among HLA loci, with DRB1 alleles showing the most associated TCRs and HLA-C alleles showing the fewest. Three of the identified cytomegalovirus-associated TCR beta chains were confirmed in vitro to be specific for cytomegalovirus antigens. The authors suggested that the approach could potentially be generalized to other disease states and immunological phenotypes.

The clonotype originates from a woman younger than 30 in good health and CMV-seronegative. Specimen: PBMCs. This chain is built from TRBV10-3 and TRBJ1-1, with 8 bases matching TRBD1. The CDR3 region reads CAISSSRGTGNTEAFF. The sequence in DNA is TGTGCCATCAGTTCATCGAGAGGGACAGGGAACACTGAAGCTTTCTTT.